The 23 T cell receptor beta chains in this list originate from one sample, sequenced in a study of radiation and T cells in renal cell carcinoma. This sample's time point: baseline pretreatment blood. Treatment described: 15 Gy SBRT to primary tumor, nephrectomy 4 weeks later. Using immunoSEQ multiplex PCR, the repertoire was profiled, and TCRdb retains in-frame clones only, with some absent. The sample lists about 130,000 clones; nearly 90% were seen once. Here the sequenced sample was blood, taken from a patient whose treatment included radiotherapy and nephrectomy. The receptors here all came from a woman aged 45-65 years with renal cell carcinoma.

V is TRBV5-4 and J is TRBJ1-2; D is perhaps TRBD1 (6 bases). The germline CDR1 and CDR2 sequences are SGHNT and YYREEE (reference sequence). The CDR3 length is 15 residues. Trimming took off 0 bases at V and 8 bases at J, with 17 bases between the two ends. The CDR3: CASSLAGGGRLGYTF. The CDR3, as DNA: TGTGCCAGCAGCTTGGCGGGGGGGGGCCGCCTGGGCTACACCTTC.

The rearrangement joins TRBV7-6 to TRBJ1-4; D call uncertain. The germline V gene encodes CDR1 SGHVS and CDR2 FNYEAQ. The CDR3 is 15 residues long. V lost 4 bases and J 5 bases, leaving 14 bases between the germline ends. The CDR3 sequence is CASSSLTGYNEKLFF. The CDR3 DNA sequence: TGTGCCAGCAGCTCCCTGACGGGATACAATGAAAAACTGTTTTTT.

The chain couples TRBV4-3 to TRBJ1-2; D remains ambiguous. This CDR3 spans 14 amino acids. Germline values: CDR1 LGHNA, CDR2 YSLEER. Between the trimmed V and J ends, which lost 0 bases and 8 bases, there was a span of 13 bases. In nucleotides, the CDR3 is TGCGCCAGCAGCCAAGATTTAGGAGGGCAAGGCTACACCTTC. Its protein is CASSQDLGGQGYTF.

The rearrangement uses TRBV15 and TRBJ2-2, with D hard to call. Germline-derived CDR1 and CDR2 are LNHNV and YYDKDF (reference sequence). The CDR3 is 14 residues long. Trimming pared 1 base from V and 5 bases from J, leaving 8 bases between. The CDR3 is CATSRGPSTGELFF. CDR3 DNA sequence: TGTGCCACCAGCAGAGGGCCGTCAACCGGGGAGCTGTTTTTT.

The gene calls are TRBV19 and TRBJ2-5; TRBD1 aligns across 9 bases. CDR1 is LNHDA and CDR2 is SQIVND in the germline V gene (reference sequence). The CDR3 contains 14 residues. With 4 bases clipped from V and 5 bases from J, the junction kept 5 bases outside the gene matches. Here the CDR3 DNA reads TGTGCCAGTAGTACAAACAGGGGGCTGGAGACCCAGTACTTC. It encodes CASSTNRGLETQYF.

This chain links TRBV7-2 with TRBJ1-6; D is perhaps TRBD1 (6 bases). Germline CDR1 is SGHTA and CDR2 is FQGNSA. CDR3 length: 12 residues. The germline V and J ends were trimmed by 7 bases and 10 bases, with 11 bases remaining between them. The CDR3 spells CASTGAGSPLHF. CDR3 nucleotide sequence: TGTGCCAGCACAGGGGCTGGATCACCCCTCCACTTT.

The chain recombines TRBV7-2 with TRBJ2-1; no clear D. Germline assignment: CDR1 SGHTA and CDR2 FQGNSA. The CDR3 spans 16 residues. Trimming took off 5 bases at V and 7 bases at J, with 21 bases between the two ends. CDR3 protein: CASSPSPEVGRNEQFF. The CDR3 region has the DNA TGTGCCAGCAGCCCCTCCCCCGAGGTTGGTCGGAATGAGCAGTTCTTC.

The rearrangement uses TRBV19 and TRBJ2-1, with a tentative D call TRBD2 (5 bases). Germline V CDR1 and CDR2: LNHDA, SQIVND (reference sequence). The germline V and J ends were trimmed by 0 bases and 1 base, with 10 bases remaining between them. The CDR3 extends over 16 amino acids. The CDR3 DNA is TGTGCCAGTAGTATAGACGGACTGTCTTCCTACAATGAGCAGTTCTTC. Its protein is CASSIDGLSSYNEQFF.

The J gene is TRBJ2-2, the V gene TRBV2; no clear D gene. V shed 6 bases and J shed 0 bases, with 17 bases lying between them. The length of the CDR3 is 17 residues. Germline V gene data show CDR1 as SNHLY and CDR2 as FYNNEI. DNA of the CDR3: TGTGCCAGCAGCAGCGAAGGGCAGACCACGAACACCGGGGAGCTGTTTTTT. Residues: CASSSEGQTTNTGELFF.

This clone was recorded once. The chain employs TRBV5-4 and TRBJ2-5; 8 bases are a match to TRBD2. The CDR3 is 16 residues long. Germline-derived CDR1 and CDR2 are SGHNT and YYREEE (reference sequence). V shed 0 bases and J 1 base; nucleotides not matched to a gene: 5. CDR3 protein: CASSLAAGGVQETQYF. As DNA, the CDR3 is TGTGCCAGCAGCTTGGCGGCGGGGGGAGTCCAAGAGACCCAGTACTTC.

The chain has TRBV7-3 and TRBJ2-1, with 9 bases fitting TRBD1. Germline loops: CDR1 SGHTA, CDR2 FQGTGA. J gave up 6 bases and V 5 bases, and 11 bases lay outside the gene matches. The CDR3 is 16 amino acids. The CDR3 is CASSPAPGQGSNEQFF. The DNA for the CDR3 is TGTGCCAGCAGCCCAGCACCGGGACAGGGTAGCAATGAGCAGTTCTTC.

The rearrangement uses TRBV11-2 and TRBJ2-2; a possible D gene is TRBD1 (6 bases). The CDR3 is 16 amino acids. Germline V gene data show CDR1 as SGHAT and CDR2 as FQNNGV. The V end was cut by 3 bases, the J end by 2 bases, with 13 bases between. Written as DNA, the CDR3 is TGTGCCAGCAGCTTCAACCCAGGGGTCAACACCGGGGAGCTGTTTTTT. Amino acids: CASSFNPGVNTGELFF.

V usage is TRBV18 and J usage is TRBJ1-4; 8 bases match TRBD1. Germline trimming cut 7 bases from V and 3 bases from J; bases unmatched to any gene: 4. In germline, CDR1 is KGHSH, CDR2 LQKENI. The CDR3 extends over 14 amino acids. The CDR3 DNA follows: TGTGCCAGCTTGGAGGACAGGGCTAATGAAAAACTGTTTTTT. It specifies CASLEDRANEKLFF.

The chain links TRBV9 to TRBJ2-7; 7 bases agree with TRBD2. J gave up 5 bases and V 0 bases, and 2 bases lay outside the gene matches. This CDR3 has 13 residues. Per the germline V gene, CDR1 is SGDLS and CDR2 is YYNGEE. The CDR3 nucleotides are TGTGCCAGCAGCGTAGGGGCGGGGGACGAGCAGTACTTC. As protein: CASSVGAGDEQYF. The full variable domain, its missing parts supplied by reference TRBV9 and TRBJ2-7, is DSGVTQTPKHLITATGQRVTLRCSPRSGDLSVYWYQQSLDQGLQFLIQYYNGEERAKGNILERFSAQQFPDLHSELNLSSLELGDSALYFCASSVGAGDEQYFGPGTRLTVT.

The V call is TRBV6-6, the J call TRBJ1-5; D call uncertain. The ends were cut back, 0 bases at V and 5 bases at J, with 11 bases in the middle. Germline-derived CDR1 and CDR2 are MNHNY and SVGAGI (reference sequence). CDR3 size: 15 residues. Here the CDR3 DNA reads TGTGCCAGCAGTTACTCGAAGGGTTCCCATCAGCCCCAGCATTTT. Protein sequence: CASSYSKGSHQPQHF.

The CDR3 sequence: CASSRAGERETQYF. The CDR3 nucleotides read TGCGCCAGCTCTAGAGCGGGGGAGAGAGAGACCCAGTACTTC. The chain links TRBV5-1 to TRBJ2-5; 8 bases match TRBD2. V lost 7 bases and J lost 4; bases outside the gene matches: 9. Germline V gives CDR1 SGHRS, CDR2 YFSETQ. CDR3 length equals 14 residues.

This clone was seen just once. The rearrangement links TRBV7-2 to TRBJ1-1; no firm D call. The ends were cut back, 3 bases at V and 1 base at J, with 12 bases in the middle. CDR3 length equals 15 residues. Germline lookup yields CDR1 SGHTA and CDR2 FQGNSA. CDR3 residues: CASSFLGRRNTEAFF. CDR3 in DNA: TGTGCCAGCAGCTTCTTAGGACGCAGGAACACTGAAGCTTTCTTT.

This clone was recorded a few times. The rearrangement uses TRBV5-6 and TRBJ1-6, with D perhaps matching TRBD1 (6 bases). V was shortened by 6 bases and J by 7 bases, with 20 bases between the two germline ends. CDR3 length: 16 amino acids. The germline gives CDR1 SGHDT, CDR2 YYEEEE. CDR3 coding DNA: TGTGCCAGCACCAGCAGAGGACAGAGCTTAAATTCACCCCTCCACTTT. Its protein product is CASTSRGQSLNSPLHF.

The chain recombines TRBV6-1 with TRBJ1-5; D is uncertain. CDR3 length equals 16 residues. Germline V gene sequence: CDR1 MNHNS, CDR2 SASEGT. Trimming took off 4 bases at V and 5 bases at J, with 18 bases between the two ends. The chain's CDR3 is CASSGSRTLFDQPQHF. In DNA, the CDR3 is TGTGCCAGCAGTGGTAGCCGGACCTTATTCGATCAGCCCCAGCATTTT.

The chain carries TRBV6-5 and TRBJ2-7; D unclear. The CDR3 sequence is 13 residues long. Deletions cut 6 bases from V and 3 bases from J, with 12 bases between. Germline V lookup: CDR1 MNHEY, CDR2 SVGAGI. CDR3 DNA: TGTGCCAGCAGATCCTCTCGGGTCTACGAGCAGTACTTC. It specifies CASRSSRVYEQYF.

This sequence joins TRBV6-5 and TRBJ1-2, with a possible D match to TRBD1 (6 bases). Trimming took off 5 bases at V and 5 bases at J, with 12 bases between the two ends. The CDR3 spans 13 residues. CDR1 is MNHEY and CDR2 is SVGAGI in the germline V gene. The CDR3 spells CASSAAGVYGYTF. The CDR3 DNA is TGTGCCAGCAGTGCCGCAGGGGTTTATGGCTACACCTTC.

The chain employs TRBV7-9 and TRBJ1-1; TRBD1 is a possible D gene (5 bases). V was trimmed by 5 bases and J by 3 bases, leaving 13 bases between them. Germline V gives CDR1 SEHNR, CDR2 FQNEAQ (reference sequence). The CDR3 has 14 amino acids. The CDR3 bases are TGTGCCAGCAGCCCCTTAGGGGCCGACACTGAAGCTTTCTTT. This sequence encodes CASSPLGADTEAFF. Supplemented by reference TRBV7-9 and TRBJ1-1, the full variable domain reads DTGVSQNPRHKITKRGQNVTFRCDPISEHNRLYWYRQTLGQGPEFLTYFQNEAQLEKSRLLSDRFSAERPKGSFSTLEIQRTEQGDSAMYLCASSPLGADTEAFFGQGTRLTVV.

CDR3 region: CASSEALRGSGVQETQYF. As DNA, the CDR3 is TGTGCCAGCAGTGAAGCGCTTCGGGGTAGCGGGGTCCAAGAGACCCAGTACTTC. The V and J genes are TRBV6-1 and TRBJ2-5, with TRBD2 matching 8 bases. Germline assignment: CDR1 MNHNS and CDR2 SASEGT. The CDR3 has 18 residues. Trimming removed 0 bases from V and 1 base from J; junction bases left unmatched: 10.